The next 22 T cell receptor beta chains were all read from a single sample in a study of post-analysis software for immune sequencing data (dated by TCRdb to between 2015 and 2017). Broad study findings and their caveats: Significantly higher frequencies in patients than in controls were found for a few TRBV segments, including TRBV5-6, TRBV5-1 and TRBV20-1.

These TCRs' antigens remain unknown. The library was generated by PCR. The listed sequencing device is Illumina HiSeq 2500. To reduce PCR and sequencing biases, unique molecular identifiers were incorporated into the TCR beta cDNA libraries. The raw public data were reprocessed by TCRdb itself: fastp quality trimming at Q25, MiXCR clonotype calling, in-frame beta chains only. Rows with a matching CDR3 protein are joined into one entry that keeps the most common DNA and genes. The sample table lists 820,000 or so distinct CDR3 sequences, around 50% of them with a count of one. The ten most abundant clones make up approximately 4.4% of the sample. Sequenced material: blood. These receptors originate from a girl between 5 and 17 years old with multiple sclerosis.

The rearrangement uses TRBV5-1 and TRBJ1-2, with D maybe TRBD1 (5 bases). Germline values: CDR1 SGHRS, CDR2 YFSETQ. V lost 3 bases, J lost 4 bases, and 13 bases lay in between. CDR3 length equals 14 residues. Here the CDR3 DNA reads TGCGCCAGCAGCTCGGGACTGCTTCCCTATGGCTACACCTTC. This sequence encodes CASSSGLLPYGYTF.

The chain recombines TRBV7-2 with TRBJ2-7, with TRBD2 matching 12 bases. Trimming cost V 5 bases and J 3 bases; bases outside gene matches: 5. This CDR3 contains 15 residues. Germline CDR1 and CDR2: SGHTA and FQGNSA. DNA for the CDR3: TGTGCCAGCAGCCTCCGACTAGCGGGGGTCTACGAGCAGTACTTC. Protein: CASSLRLAGVYEQYF.

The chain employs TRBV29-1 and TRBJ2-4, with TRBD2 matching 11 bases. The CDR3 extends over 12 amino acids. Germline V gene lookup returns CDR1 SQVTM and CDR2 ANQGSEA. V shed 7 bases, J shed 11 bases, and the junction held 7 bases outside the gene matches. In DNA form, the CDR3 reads TGCAGCGCCACAACTAGCGGGAGCGTTCAGTACTTC. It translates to CSATTSGSVQYF. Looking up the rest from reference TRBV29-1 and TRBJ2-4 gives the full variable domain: SAVISQKPSRDICQRGTSLTIQCQVDSQVTMMFWYRQQPGQSLTLIATANQGSEATYESGFVIDKFPISRPNLTFSTLTVSNMSPEDSSIYLCSATTSGSVQYFGAGTRLSVL.

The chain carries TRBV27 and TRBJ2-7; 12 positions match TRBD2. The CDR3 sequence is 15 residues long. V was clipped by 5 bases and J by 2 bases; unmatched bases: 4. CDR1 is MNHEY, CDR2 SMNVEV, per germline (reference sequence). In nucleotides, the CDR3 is TGTGCCAGCAGTGTAGGACTAGCGGGGCCCTACGAGCAGTACTTC. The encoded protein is CASSVGLAGPYEQYF.

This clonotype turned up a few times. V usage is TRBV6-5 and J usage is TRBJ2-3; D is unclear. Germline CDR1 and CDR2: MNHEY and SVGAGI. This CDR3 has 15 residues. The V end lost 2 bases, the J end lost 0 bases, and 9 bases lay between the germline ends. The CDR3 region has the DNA TGTGCCAGCAGTTACGGCGCAGATAGCACAGATACGCAGTATTTT. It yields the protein CASSYGADSTDTQYF.

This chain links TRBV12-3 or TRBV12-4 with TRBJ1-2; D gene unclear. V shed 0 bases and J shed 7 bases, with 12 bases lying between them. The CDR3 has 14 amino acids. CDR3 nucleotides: TGTGCCAGCAGTTTAGCGCAACTAGGAGGTGGCTACACCTTC. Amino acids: CASSLAQLGGGYTF.

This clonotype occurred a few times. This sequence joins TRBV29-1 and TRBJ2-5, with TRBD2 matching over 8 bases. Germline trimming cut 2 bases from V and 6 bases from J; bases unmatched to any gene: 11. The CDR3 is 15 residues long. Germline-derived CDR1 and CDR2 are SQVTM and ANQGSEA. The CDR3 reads CSVELRASGRKTQYF. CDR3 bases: TGCAGCGTTGAATTGCGGGCTAGCGGGCGGAAGACCCAGTACTTC.

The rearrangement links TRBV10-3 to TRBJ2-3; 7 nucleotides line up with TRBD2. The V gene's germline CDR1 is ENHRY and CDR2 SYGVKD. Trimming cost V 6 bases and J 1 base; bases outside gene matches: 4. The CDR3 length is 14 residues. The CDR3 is CAISPREGTDTQYF. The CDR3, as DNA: TGTGCCATCAGCCCCCGGGAGGGCACAGATACGCAGTATTTT.

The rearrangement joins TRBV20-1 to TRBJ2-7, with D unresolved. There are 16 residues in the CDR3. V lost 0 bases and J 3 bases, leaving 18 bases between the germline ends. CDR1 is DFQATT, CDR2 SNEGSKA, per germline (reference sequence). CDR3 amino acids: CSARDLFGPFGYEQYF. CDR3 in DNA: TGCAGTGCTAGAGATCTCTTTGGACCGTTCGGCTACGAGCAGTACTTC.

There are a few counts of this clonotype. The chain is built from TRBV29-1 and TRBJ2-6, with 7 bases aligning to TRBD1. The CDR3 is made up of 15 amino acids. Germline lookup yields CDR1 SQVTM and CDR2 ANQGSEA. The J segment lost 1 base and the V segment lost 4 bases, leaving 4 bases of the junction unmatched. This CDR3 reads CSVGTGASGANVLTF. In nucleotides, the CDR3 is TGCAGCGTTGGGACAGGAGCGTCTGGGGCCAACGTCCTGACTTTC.

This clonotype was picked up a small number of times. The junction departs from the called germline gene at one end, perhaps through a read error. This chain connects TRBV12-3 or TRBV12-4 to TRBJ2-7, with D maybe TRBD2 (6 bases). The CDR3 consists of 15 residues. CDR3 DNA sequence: TGTACCAGCAGTTTATATTACGGGAGCTCCTACGAGCAGTACTTC. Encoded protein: CTSSLYYGSSYEQYF.

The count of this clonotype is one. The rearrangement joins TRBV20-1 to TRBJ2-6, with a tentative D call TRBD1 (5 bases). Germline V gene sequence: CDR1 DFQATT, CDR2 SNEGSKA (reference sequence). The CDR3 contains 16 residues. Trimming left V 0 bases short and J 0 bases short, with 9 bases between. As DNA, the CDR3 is TGCAGTGCTAGAGATCAGGGATCCTCTGGGGCCAACGTCCTGACTTTC. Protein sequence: CSARDQGSSGANVLTF.

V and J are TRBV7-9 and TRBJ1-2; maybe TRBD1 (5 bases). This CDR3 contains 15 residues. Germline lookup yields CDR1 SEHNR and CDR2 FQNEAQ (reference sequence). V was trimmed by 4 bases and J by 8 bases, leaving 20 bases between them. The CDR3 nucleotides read TGTGCCAGCAGCTCTCGGGACGAGGGAGAGGAAGGCTACACCTTC. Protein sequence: CASSSRDEGEEGYTF.

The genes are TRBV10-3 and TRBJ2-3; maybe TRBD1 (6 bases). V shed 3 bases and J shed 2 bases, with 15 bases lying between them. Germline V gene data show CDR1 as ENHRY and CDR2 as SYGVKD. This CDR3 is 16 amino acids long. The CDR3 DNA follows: TGTGCCATCAGTGACCCTGACAGGAGTTTCACAGATACGCAGTATTTT. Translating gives CAISDPDRSFTDTQYF.

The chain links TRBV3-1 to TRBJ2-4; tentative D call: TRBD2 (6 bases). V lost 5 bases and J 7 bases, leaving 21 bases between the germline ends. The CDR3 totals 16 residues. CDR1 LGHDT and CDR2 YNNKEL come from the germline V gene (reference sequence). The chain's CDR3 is CASSDGVGGLSNIQYF. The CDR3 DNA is TGTGCCAGCAGCGACGGGGTAGGAGGGCTATCGAACATTCAGTACTTC.

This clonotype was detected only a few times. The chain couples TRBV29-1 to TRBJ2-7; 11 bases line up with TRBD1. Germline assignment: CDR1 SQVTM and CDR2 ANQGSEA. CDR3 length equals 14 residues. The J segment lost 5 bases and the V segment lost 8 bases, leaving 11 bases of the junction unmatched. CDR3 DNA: TGCAGCTACCTTCGGGGACAGGGGGGCCACGAGCAGTACTTC. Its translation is CSYLRGQGGHEQYF.

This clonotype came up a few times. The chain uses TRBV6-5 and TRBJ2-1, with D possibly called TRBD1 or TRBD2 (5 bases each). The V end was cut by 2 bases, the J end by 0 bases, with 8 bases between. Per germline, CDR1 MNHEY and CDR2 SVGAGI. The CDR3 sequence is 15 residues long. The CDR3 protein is CASSYGTDSYNEQFF. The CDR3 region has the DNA TGTGCCAGCAGTTACGGGACGGACTCCTACAATGAGCAGTTCTTC.

This CDR3 is CASSARTGTPYEQYF. In nucleotides, the CDR3 is TGTGCCAGCAGCGCGCGGACAGGGACTCCCTACGAGCAGTACTTC. The chain links TRBV9 to TRBJ2-7, with 8 bases matching TRBD1. The V segment lost 3 bases and the J segment 2 bases; nucleotides outside the gene matches: 7. The CDR3 has 15 residues. Germline CDR1 reads SGDLS; CDR2 reads YYNGEE.

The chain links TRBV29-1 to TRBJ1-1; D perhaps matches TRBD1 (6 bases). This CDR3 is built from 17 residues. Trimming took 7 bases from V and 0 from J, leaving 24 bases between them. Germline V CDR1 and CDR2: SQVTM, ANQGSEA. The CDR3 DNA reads TGCAGCGCAGGGACACACAACAAGCCAGAGATGAACACTGAAGCTTTCTTT. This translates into CSAGTHNKPEMNTEAFF.

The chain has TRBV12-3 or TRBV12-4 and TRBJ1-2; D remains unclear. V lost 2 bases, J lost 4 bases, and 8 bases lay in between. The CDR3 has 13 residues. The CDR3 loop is CASSLSSVYGYTF. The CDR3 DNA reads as TGTGCCAGCAGTTTATCTAGTGTCTATGGCTACACCTTC.

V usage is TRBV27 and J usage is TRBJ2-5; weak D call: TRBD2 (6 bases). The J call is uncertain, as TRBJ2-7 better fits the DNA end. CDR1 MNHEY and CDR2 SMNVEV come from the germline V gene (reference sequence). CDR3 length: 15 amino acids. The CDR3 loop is CASSLFGGDAHEQYF. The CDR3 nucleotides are TGTGCCAGCAGTTTATTCGGCGGGGACGCCCACGAGCAGTACTTC.

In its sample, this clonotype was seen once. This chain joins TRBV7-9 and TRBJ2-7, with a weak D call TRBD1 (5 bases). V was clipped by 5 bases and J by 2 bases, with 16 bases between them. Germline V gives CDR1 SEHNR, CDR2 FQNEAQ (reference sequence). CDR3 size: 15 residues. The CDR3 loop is CASSPKGVGPYEQYF. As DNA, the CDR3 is TGTGCCAGCAGCCCAAAAGGGGTTGGGCCCTACGAGCAGTACTTC. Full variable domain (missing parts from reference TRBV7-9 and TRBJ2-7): DTGVSQNPRHKITKRGQNVTFRCDPISEHNRLYWYRQTLGQGPEFLTYFQNEAQLEKSRLLSDRFSAERPKGSFSTLEIQRTEQGDSAMYLCASSPKGVGPYEQYFGPGTRLTVT.